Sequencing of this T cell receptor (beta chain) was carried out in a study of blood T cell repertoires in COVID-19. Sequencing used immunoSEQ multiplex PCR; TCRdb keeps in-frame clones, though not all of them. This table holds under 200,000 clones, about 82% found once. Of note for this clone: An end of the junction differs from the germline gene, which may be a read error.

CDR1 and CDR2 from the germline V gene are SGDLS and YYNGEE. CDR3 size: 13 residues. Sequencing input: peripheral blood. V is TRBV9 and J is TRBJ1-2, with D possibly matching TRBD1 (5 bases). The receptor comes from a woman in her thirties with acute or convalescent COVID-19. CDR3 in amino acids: CASSVATRGGEAF. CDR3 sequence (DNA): TGTGCCAGCAGCGTAGCTACTCGGGGGGGTGAGGCCTTC.